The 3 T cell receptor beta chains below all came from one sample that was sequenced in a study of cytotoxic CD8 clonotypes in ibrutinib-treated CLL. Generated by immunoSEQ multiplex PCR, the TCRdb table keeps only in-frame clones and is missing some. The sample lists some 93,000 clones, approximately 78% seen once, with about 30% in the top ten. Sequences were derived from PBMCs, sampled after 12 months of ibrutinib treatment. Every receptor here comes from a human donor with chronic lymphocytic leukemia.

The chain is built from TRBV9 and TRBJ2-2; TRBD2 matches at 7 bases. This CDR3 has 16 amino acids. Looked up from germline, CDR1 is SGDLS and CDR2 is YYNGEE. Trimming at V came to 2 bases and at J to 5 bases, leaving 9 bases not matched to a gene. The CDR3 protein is CASSVGLVVGTGELFF. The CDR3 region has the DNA TGTGCCAGCAGCGTCGGACTAGTTGTAGGAACCGGGGAGCTGTTTTTT.

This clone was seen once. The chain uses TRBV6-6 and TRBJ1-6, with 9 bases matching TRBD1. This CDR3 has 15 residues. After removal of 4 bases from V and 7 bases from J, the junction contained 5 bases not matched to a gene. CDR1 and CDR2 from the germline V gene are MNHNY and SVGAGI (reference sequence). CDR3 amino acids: CASSWGTGTNSPLHF. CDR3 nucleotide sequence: TGTGCCAGCAGTTGGGGGACAGGGACAAATTCACCCCTCCACTTT.

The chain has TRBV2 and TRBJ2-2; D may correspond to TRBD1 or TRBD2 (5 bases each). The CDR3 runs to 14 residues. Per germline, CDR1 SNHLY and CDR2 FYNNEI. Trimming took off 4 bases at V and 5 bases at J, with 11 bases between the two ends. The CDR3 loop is CASSVIGETGELFF. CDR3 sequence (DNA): TGTGCCAGCAGTGTGATAGGGGAGACCGGGGAGCTGTTTTTT.